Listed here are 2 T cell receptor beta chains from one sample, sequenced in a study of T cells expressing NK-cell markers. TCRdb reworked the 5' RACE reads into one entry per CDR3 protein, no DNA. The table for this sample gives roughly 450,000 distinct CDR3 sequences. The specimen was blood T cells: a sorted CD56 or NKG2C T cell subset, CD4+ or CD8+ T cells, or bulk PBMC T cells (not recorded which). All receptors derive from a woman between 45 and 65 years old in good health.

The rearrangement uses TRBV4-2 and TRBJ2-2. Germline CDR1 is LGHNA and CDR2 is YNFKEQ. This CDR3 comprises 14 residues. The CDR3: CASSQERQPGELFF.

This CDR3 reads CATSDPKLAGGYNEQFF. This chain joins TRBV24-1 and TRBJ2-1; the D call from TCRdb, TRBD2, cannot be confirmed without DNA. Germline V gives CDR1 KGHDR, CDR2 SFDVKD. The CDR3 sequence is 17 residues long.